The rows below give T cell receptor beta chains drawn from one sample of a study of T-cell memory formation after mild COVID-19. TCRdb reprocessed the 5' RACE reads with MiXCR, giving one entry per CDR3 protein. Of hundreds of thousands of distinct CDR3 sequences in the sample, around 28% are singletons; the top ten hold roughly 12%. Input material: PBMCs or a T cell subset sorted from them (not recorded which). Receptor source: an adult woman who had mild COVID-19 (a few samples of this study predate the infection). Cell type and time point are not known. Each CDR3 is given with its conserved first and last residue.

J: TRBJ2-6; V: TRBV29-1; CDR3: CSVRGQGSGANVLTF
J: TRBJ2-7; V: TRBV13; CDR3: CASRGLSDEQYF
J: TRBJ1-5; V: TRBV9; CDR3: CATSVSEVQPQHF
J: TRBJ1-3; V: TRBV5-5; CDR3: CASSLDLRGDLSGNTIYF
J: TRBJ2-2; V: TRBV11-3; CDR3: CASRTEGRTRNTGELFF
J: TRBJ2-3; V: TRBV7-9; CDR3: CASSPGLAASTDTQYF
J: TRBJ1-2; V: TRBV5-1; CDR3: CASSLDPGRHYGYTF
J: TRBJ2-3; V: TRBV30; CDR3: CAWSRRRPTDTQYF
J: TRBJ2-3; V: TRBV20-1; CDR3: CSAEWGGTDTQYF
J: TRBJ1-1; V: TRBV30; CDR3: CAWSVYTEAFF
J: TRBJ1-6; V: TRBV19; CDR3: CASSIATAYNSPLHF
J: TRBJ2-3; V: TRBV18; CDR3: CASSPFRTDTQYF
J: TRBJ2-3; V: TRBV2; CDR3: CASSQEAGTTDTQYF
J: TRBJ1-5; V: TRBV7-9; CDR3: CASNLGSQPQHF
J: TRBJ2-7; V: TRBV28; CDR3: CASSEGINEQYF
J: TRBJ2-5; V: TRBV18; CDR3: CASSEAQETQYF
J: TRBJ2-1; V: TRBV29-1; CDR3: CSVGTGGSYNEQFF
J: TRBJ1-1; V: TRBV29-1; CDR3: CSVVGQLNTEAFF
J: TRBJ1-1; V: TRBV6-5; CDR3: CASSPSTGRPEAFF
J: TRBJ1-2; V: TRBV5-1; CDR3: CASSGTFPAGYTF
J: TRBJ2-1; V: TRBV29-1; CDR3: CSVEGYAGAGSGDEQFF
J: TRBJ2-6; V: TRBV7-9; CDR3: CASNAGEGFLFGANVLTF
J: TRBJ1-6; V: TRBV20-1; CDR3: CSATKWTASSYNSPLHF
J: TRBJ2-3; V: TRBV7-3; CDR3: CASSPGLAGVSDTQYF